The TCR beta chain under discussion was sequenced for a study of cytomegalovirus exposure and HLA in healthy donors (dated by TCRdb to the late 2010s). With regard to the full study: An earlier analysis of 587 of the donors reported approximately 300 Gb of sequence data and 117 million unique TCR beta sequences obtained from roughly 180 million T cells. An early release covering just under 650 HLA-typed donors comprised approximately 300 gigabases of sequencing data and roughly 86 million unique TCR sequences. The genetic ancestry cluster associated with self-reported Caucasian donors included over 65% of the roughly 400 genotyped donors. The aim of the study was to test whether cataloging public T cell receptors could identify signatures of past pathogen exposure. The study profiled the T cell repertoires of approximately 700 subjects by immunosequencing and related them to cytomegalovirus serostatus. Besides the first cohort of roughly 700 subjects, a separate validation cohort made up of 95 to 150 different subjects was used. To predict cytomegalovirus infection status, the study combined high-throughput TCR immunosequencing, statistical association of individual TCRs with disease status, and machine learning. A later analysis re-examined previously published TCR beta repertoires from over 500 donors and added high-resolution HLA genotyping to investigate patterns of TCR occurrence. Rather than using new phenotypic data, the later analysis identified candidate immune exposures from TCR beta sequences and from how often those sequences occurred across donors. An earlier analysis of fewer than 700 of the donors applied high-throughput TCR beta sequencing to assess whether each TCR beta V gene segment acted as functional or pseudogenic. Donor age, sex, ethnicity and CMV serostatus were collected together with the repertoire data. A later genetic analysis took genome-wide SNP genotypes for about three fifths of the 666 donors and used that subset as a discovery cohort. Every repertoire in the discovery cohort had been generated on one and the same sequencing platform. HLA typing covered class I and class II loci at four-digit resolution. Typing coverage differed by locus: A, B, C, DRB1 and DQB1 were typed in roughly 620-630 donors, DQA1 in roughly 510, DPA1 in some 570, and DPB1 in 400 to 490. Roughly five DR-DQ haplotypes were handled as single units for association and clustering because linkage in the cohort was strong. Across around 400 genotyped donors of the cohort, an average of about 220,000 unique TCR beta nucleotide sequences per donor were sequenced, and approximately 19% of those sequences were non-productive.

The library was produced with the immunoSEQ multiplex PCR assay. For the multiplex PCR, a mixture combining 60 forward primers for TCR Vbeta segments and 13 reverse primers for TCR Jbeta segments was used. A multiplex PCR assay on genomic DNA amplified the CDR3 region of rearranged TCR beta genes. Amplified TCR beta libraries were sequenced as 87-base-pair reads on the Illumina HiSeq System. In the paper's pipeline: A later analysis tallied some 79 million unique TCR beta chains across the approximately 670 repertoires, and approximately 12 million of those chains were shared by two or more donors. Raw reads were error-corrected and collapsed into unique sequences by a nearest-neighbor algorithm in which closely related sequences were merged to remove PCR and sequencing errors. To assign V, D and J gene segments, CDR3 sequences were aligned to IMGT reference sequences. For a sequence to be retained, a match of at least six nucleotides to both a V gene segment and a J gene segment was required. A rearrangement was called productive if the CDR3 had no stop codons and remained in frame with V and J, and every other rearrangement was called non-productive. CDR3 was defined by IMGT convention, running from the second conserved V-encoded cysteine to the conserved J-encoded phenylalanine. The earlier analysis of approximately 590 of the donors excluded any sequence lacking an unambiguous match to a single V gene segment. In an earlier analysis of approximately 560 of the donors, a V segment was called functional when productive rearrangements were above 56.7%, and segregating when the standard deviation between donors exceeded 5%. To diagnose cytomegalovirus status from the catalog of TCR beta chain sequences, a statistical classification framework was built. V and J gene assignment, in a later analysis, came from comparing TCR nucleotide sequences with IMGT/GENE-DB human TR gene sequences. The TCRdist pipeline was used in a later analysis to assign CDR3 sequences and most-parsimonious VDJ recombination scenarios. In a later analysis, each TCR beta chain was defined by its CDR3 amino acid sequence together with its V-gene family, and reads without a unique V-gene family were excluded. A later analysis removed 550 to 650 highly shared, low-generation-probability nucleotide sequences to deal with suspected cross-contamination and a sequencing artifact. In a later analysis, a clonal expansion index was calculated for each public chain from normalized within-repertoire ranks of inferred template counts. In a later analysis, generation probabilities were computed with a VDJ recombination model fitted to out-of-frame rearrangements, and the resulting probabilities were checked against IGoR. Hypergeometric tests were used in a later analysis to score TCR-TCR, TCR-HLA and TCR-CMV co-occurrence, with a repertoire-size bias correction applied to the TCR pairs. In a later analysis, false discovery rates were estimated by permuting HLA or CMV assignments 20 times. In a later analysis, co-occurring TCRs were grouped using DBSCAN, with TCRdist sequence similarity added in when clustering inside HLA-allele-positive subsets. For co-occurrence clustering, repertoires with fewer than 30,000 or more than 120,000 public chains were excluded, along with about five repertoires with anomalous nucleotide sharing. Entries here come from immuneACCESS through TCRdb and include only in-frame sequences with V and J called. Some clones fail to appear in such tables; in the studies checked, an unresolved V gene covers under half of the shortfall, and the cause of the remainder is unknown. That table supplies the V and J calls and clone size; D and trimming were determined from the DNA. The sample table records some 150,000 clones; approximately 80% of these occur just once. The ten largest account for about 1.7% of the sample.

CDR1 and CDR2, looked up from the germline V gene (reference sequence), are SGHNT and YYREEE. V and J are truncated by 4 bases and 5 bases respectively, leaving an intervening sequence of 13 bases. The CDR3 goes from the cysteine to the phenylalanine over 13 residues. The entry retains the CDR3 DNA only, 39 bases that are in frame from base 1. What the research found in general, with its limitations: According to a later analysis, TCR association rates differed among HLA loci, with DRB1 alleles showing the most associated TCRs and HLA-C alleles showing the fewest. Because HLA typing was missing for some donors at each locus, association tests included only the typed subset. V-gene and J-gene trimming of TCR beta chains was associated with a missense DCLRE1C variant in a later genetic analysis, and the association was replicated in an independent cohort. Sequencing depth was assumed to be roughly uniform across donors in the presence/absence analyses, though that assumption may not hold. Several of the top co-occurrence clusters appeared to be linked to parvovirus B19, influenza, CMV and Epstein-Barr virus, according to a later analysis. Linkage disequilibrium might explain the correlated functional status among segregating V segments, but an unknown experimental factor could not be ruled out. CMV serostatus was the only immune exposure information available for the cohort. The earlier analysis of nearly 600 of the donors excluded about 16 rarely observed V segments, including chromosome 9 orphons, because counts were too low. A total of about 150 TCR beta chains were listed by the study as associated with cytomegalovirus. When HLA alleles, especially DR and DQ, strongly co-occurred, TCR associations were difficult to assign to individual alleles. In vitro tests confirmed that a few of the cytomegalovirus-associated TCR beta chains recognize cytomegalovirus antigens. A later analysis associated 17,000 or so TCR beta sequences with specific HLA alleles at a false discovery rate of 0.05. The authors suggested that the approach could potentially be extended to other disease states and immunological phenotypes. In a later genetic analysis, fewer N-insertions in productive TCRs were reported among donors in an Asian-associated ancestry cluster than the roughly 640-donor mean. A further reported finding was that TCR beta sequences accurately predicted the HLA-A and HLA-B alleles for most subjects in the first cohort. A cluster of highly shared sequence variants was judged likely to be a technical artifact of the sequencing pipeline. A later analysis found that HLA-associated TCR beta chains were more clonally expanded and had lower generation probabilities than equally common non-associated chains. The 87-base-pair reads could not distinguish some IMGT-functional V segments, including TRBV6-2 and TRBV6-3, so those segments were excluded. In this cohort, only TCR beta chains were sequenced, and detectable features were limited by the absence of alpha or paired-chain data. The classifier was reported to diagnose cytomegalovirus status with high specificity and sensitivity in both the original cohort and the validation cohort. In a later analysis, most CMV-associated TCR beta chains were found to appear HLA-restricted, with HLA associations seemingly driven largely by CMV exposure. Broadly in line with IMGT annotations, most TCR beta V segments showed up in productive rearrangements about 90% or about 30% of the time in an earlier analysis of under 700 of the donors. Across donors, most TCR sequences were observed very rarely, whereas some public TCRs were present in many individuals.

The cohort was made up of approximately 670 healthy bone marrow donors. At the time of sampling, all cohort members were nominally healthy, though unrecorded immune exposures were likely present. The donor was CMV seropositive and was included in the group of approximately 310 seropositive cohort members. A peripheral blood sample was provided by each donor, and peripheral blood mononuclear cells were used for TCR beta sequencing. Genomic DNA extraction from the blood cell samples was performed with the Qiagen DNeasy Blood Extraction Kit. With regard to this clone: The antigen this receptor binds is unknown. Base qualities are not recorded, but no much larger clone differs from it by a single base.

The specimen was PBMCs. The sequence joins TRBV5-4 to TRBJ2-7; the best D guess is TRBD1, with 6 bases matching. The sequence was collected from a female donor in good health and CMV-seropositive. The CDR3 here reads CASSDRDIHEQYF. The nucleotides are TGTGCCAGCAGCGACCGGGACATCCACGAGCAGTACTTC.